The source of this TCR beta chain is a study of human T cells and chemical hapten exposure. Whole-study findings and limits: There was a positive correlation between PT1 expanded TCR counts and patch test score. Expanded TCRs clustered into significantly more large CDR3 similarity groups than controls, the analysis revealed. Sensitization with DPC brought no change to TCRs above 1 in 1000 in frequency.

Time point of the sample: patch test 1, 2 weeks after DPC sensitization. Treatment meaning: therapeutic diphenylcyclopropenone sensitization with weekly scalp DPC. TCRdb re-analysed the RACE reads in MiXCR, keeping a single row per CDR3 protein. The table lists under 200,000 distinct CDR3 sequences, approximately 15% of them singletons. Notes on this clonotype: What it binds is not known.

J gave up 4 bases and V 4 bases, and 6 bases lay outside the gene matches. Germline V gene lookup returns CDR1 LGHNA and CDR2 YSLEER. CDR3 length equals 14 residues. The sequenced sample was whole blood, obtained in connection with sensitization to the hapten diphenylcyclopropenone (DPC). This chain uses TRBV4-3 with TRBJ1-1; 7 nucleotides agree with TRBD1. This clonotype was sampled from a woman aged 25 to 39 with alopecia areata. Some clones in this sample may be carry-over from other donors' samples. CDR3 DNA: TGCGCCAGCAGCCTCAGGGGGGGCTCCACTGAAGCTTTCTTT. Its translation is CASSLRGGSTEAFF.